The clone carrying this T cell receptor beta chain was seen a handful of times. The antigen remains undetermined. The CDR3 loop spans 17 amino acids. The V segment lost 8 bases and the J segment 2 bases; nucleotides outside the gene matches: 12. This sample is part of a study of blood T cells in healthy people across ages. Primers used in a second PCR of about 7 to 12 cycles were a sample-barcoded 5' primer and a J-beta primer mix. A 12-random-nucleotide template-switch adaptor tagged each cDNA molecule. Via MiXCR, TCRdb re-called the 5' RACE reads, giving one row per CDR3 protein. The profile shows over 700,000 distinct CDR3 sequences, 50% to 65% of them singletons. Findings and limits, study-wide: Lack of knowledge of donor CMV status possibly confounded expanded clonotype changes.

Every donor contributed ten milliliters of peripheral blood by blood draw. RNA extraction gave at least 5 micrograms of total RNA per sample. The chain is built from TRBV12-3 or TRBV12-4 and TRBJ2-7; 13 nucleotides line up with TRBD2. The TCR sequence derives from a man older than 75 in good health. The sequenced sample consisted of blood. CDR3 coding DNA: TGTGCCAGCGGTTCTAATGCGGGACTAGCGGGAACCTACGAGCAGTACTTC. Protein: CASGSNAGLAGTYEQYF.